This T cell receptor beta chain originates from a study of blood T cell repertoires in COVID-19. Clones were read by immunoSEQ multiplex PCR, and TCRdb kept only the in-frame ones, dropping some. The sample yields 350,000 or so clones, roughly nine tenths seen once. Across about two dozen US areas, participants ranged in age from roughly 18 to 95 years. Each recovered donor of Cohort 3 presented with two negative PCRs, clearance, or symptom resolution. The TCR was taken from a woman under 40 who had recovered from COVID-19. Sequenced sample: PBMCs or T cells enriched from blood (not recorded which).

The CDR3 DNA sequence: TGTGCCAGCTCACCACTAGGCGCGGGACAGACTAGCACAGATACGCAGTATTTT. Translated, it gives CASSPLGAGQTSTDTQYF. The chain uses TRBV18 and TRBJ2-3, with D possibly TRBD1 on 7 matching bases. Looked up from germline, CDR1 is KGHSH and CDR2 is LQKENI. CDR3 length: 18 amino acids. V was shortened by 1 base and J by 0 bases, with 17 bases between the two germline ends.